This T cell receptor (beta chain) appears in the sequencing data of a study of blood T cell repertoires in COVID-19. Study background: Acute and convalescent COVID-19 samples came from the United States, Italy and Spain.

The CDR3 covers 13 residues. Germline V gene lookup returns CDR1 SGHNT and CDR2 YENEEA. As for this clone: Mismatch with germline at one junction end may stem from a read error.

Profiling relied on immunoSEQ multiplex PCR, and the TCRdb table lists in-frame clones only, not all of them. In the table there are roughly 110,000 clones, 84% of which are singletons. The chain recombines TRBV11-3 with TRBJ1-1, with D possibly being TRBD1 (5 bases). The receptor was derived from a human donor in a cohort sampled during active COVID-19. Input material: peripheral blood. The CDR3 protein is CASSIEGASEAFF. The CDR3 DNA follows: TGTGCCAGCAGCATAGAAGGGGCCTCTGAAGCTTTCTTT. The full variable domain, in which reference TRBV11-3 and TRBJ1-1 provide the parts outside the CDR3, is EAGVVQSPRYKIIEKKQPVAFWCNPISGHNTLYWYLQNLGQGPELLIRYENEEAVDDSQLPKDRFSAERLKGVDSTLKIQPAELGDSAVYLCASSIEGASEAFFGQGTRLTVV.